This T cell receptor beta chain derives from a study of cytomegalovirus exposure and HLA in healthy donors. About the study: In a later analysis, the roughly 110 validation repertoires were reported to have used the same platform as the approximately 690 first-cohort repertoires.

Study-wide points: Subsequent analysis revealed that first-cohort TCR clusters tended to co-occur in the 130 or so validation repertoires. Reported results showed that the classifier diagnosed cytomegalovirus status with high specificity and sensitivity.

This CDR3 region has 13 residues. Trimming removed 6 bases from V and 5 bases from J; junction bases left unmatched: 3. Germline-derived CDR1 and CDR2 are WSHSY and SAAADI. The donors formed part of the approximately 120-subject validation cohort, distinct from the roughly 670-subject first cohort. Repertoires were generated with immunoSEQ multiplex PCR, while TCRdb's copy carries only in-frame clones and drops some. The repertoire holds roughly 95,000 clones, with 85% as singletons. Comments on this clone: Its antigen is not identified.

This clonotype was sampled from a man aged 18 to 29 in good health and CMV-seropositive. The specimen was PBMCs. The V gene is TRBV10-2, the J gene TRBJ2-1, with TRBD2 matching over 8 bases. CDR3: CASRVAGNNEQFF. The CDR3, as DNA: TGCGCCAGCAGGGTAGCGGGAAACAATGAGCAGTTCTTC.